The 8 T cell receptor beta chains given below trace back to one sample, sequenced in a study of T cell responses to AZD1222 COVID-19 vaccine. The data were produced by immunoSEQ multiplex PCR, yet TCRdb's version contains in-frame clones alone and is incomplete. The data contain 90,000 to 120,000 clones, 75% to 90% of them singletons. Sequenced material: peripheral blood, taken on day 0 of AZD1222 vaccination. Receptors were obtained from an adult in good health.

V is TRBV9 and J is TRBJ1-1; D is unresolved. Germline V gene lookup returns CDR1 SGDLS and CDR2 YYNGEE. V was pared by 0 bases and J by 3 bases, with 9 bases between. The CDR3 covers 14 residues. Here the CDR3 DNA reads TGTGCCAGCAGCGTAGAAACAGTTTACACTGAAGCTTTCTTT. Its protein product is CASSVETVYTEAFF. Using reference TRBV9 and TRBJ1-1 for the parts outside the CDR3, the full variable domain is DSGVTQTPKHLITATGQRVTLRCSPRSGDLSVYWYQQSLDQGLQFLIQYYNGEERAKGNILERFSAQQFPDLHSELNLSSLELGDSALYFCASSVETVYTEAFFGQGTRLTVV.

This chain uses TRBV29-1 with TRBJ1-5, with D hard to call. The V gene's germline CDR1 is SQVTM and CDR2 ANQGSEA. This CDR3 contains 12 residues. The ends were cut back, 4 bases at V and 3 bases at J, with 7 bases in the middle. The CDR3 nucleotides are TGCAGCGTTGCCGGCAACAATCAGCCCCAGCATTTT. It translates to CSVAGNNQPQHF.

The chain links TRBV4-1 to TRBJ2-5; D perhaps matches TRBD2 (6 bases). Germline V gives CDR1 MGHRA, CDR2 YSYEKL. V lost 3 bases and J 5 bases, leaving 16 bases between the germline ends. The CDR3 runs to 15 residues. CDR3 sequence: CASSQSTGGGETQYF. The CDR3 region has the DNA TGCGCCAGCAGCCAGAGCACAGGTGGAGGGGAGACCCAGTACTTC.

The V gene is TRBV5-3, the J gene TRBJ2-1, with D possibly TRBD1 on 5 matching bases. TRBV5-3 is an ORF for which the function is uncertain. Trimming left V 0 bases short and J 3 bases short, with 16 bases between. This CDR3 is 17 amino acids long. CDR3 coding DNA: TGTGCCAGAAGCTTGGGACAGTGGCAGGTCTGCTACAATGAGCAGTTCTTC. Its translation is CARSLGQWQVCYNEQFF.

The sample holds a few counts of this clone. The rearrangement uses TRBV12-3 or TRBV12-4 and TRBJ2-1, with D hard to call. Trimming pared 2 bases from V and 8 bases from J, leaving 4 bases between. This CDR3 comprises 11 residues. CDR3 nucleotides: TGTGCCAGCAGTTTATTGGATGAGCAGTTCTTC. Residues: CASSLLDEQFF.

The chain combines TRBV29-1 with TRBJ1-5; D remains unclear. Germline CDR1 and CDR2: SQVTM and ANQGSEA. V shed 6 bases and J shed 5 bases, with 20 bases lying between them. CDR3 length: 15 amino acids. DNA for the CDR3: TGCAGCGTAATCCAGGTCGGGGAGGGCCATCAGCCCCAGCATTTT. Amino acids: CSVIQVGEGHQPQHF.

CDR3 sequence (DNA): TGTGCCAGCAGCCAAGGGGGACGAGGGGACACTGAAGCTTTCTTT. Protein product: CASSQGGRGDTEAFF. The rearrangement links TRBV4-2 to TRBJ1-1; tentatively, D is TRBD1 (5 bases). Trimming shortened V by 1 base and J by 3 bases, and 12 bases separated the two germline ends. Germline V gene sequence: CDR1 LGHNA, CDR2 YNFKEQ. This CDR3 spans 15 amino acids.

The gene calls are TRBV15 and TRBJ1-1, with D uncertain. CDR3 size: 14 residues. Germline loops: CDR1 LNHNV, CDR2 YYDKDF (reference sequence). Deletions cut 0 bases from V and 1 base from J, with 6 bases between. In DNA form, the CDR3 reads TGTGCCACCAGCAGAGAAAGGGAGAACACTGAAGCTTTCTTT. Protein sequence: CATSRERENTEAFF.